The 8 T cell receptor beta chains below all came from one sample that was sequenced in a study of cytomegalovirus exposure and HLA in healthy donors (dated by TCRdb to about 2017). Receptor libraries were prepared by the immunoSEQ multiplex PCR assay. The multiplex PCR relied on a mix of 60 forward primers for TCR Vbeta segments and 13 reverse primers for TCR Jbeta segments. TCRdb's version of the immuneACCESS table is confined to in-frame rearrangements and falls short of the full clone set. An unresolved V gene accounts for under half of the shortfall where checked; the remainder is of unknown origin. This sample lists about 130,000 clones; about 80% were detected once. Roughly 1.2% of the sample comes from the top ten. Sequencing was done on a sample of PBMCs. These receptors all stem from a girl aged 2 to 9 in good health and CMV-seronegative.

The rearrangement links TRBV7-9 to TRBJ2-7, with 8 bases that match TRBD1. V was pared by 3 bases and J by 0 bases, with 4 bases of the junction left unmatched. CDR3 size: 15 residues. From germline, CDR1 is SEHNR and CDR2 FQNEAQ (reference sequence). CDR3 coding DNA: TGTGCCAGCAGCTTGGGTGGGACAGGCTCCTACGAGCAGTACTTC. This translates into CASSLGGTGSYEQYF.

The chain combines TRBV18 with TRBJ1-1, with D possibly being TRBD1 (6 bases). Germline loops: CDR1 KGHSH, CDR2 LQKENI. The CDR3 runs 16 residues. The V gene lost 4 bases and the J gene lost 2 bases, with 17 bases spanning the gap. CDR3 sequence (DNA): TGTGCCAGCTCACTTAACGGGGGGGCGATCAACACTGAAGCTTTCTTT. It translates to CASSLNGGAINTEAFF.

This clone has only a few counts. This chain links TRBV4-3 with TRBJ1-2; D gene unclear. Per the germline V gene, CDR1 is LGHNA and CDR2 is YSLEER. V was clipped by 3 bases and J by 9 bases, with 11 bases between them. This CDR3 is built from 12 residues. CDR3 residues: CASSHESGSYTF. The CDR3, as DNA: TGCGCCAGCAGCCACGAGAGCGGAAGCTACACCTTC.

The V call is TRBV4-1, the J call TRBJ2-1; 7 positions agree with TRBD2. Trimming removed 4 bases from V and 0 bases from J; junction bases left unmatched: 12. Per the germline V gene, CDR1 is MGHRA and CDR2 is YSYEKL. The CDR3 contains 18 residues. The CDR3 reads CASSPVGRRGSSYNEQFF. The CDR3 DNA is TGCGCCAGCAGCCCCGTCGGGCGGCGGGGGAGCTCCTACAATGAGCAGTTCTTC.

The rearrangement links TRBV25-1 to TRBJ2-3; TRBD2 agrees at 7 bases. V was clipped by 7 bases and J by 3 bases; unmatched bases: 10. Germline V gives CDR1 MGHDK, CDR2 SYGVNS. The length of the CDR3 is 15 residues. In DNA form, the CDR3 reads TGTGCCAGCACCGGGCCGGGGGAGGGAACAGATACGCAGTATTTT. Its translation: CASTGPGEGTDTQYF.

V gene TRBV6-1 combines with J gene TRBJ1-2; tentatively, D is TRBD1 (6 bases). Germline values: CDR1 MNHNS, CDR2 SASEGT. Trimming left V 4 bases short and J 3 bases short, with 9 bases between. The CDR3 has 13 amino acids. CDR3 coding DNA: TGTGCCAGCAGTGTGAACAGGGACTATGGCTACACCTTC. It specifies CASSVNRDYGYTF.

This rearrangement joins TRBV19 to TRBJ1-2; the D gene is possibly TRBD1 (5 bases). Per germline, CDR1 LNHDA and CDR2 SQIVND (reference sequence). The CDR3 is 15 amino acids. V was pared by 4 bases and J by 4 bases, with 16 bases between. The CDR3 spells CASSTFGAGGYGYTF. The CDR3 coding sequence is TGTGCCAGTAGTACCTTCGGGGCCGGGGGCTATGGCTACACCTTC. The full variable domain, with the rest looked up from reference TRBV19 and TRBJ1-2, is DGGITQSPKYLFRKEGQNVTLSCEQNLNHDAMYWYRQDPGQGLRLIYYSQIVNDFQKGDIAEGYSVSREKKESFPLTVTSAQKNPTAFYLCASSTFGAGGYGYTFGSGTRLTVV.

V gene TRBV6-5 combines with J gene TRBJ2-3; D is perhaps TRBD1 (5 bases). Per the germline V gene, CDR1 is MNHEY and CDR2 is SVGAGI. The V end was cut by 2 bases, the J end by 6 bases, with 12 bases between. The CDR3 spans 14 residues. This CDR3 is CASSYGKRGDTQYF. CDR3 in DNA: TGTGCCAGCAGTTACGGAAAAAGGGGTGATACGCAGTATTTT.